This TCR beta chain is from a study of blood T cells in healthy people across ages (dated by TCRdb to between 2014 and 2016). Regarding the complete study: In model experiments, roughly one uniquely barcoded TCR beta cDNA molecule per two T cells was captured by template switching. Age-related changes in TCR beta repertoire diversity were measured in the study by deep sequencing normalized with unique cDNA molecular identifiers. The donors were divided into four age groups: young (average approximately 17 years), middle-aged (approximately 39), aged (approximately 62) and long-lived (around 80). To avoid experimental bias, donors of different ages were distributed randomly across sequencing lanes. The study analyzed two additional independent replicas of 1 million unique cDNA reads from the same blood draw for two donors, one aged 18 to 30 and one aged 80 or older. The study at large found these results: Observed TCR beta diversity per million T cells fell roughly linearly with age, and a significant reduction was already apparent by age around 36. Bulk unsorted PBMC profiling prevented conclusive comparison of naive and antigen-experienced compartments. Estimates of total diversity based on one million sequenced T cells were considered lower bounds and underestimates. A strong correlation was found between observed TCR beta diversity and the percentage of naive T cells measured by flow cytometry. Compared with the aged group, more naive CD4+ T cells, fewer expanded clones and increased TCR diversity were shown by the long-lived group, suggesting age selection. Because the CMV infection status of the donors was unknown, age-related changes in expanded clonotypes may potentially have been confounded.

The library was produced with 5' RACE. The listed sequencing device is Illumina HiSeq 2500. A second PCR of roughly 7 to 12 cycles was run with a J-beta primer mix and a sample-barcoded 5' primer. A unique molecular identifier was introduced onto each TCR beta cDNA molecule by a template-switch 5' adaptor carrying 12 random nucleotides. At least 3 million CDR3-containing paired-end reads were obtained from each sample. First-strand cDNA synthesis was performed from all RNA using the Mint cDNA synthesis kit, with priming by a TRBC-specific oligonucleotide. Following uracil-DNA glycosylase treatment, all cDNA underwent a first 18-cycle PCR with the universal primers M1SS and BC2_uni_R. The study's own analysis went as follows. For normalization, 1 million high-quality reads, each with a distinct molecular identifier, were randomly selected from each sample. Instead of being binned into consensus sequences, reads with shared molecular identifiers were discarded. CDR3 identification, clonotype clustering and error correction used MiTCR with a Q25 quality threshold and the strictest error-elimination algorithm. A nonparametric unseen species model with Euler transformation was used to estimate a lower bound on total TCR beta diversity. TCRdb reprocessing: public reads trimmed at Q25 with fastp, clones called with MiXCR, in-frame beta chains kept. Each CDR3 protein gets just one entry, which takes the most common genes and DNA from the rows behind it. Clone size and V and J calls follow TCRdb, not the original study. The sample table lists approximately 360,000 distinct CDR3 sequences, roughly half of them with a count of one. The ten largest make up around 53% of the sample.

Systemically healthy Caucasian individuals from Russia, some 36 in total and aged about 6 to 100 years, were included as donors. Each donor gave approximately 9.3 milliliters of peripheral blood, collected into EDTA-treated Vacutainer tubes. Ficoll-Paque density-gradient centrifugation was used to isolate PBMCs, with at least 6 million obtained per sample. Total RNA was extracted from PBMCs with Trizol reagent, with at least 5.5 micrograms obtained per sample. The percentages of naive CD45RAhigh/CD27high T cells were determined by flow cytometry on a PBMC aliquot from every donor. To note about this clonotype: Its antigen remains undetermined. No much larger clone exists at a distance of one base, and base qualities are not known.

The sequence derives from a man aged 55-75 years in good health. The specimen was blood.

In nucleotide form, the sequence is TGTGCCAGCAGTCGACAGGAATCCTACGAGCAGTACTTC. Its protein is CASSRQESYEQYF. The chain uses TRBV7-2 and TRBJ2-7; the D gene is perhaps TRBD1, on 6 matching bases. The CDR3 covers 13 residues, taking in both the cysteine and the phenylalanine. Solely the CDR3 DNA is kept, with 39 bases framed from the first base. From the germline V gene, CDR1 is SGHTA and CDR2 is FQGNSA. V loses 6 bases, J loses 1 base, and the germline ends lie 10 bases apart. With the rest looked up from the reference TRBV7-2 and TRBJ2-7 genes rather than sequenced, the full variable domain is GAGVSQSPSNKVTEKGKDVELRCDPISGHTALYWYRQSLGQGLEFLIYFQGNSAPDKSGLPSDRFSAERTGGSVSTLTIQRTQQEDSAVYLCASSRQESYEQYFGPGTRLTVT.